The clone carrying this TCR beta chain turned up a few times. Its antigen is undetermined. The data are from a study of T-cell memory formation after mild COVID-19. Study context: TCR clusters showed largely donor specificity. Study findings and constraints: Balance between CD4 and CD8 was seen in clones contracting day 15 to 85, and a CD4+ lean was seen in later expanders. Whether second-wave clones peaking at day 37 were SARS-CoV-2 specific went unconfirmed.

The CDR3 is 15 residues long. V lost 5 bases to trimming and J lost 3 bases; unmatched junction nucleotides: 7. TCR alpha and TCR beta cDNA libraries carrying sample barcodes and UMIs were produced by 5'RACE using constant-segment primers. One entry per CDR3 protein, called by TCRdb with MiXCR from the 5' RACE reads. The sample includes approximately 570,000 distinct CDR3 sequences, roughly 18% of them seen just once. The rearrangement joins TRBV12-3 or TRBV12-4 to TRBJ1-5, with 7 positions matching TRBD1. The sequenced material came from PBMCs or a T cell subset sorted from them (not recorded which). The receptor was derived from an adult woman who had mild COVID-19 (a few samples of this study predate the infection). Cell type and time point are not known. DNA for the CDR3: TGTGCCAGCAGTCGACAGGGAGATATCAATCAGCCCCAGCATTTT. It specifies CASSRQGDINQPQHF.